This note documents a single T cell receptor beta chain sequence. Here immunoSEQ multiplex PCR was the method, and the copy in TCRdb shows in-frame clones only, minus some. The table lists hundreds of thousands of clones, roughly 84% of them singletons, with 6.8% in the top ten. Trimming took 2 bases from V and 4 from J, leaving 15 bases between them. The V gene's germline CDR1 is LGHNA and CDR2 YNFKEQ. The CDR3 runs 15 residues. This sample was included in a study of blood T cell repertoires in COVID-19. V gene TRBV4-2 combines with J gene TRBJ2-7; possibly TRBD2 for D (6 bases). The source material was PBMCs or T cells enriched from blood (not recorded which). This clonotype originated in a woman between 40 and 50 years old who had recovered from COVID-19. The CDR3 loop is CASSQTGTSFYEQYF. The CDR3 nucleotides are TGTGCCAGCAGCCAAACCGGGACTTCCTTTTACGAGCAGTACTTC.